This is a list of T cell receptor beta chains from one sample in a study of CD8+ T cells in alopecia areata. Clones were sequenced by immunoSEQ multiplex PCR, and TCRdb holds only the in-frame ones, with some missing. Of 150,000 to 200,000 clones detected, around 54% appear once; the ten largest clones hold approximately 4.3%. The source material was CD4+ T cells sorted from blood. The source is a human donor in good health. Both conserved end residues are part of each CDR3. A D gene is named only where the DNA matches it firmly. Clone size, where shown, is once, few, many, or a class for clones that have expanded.

>TRBJ1-1|TRBV13|-|15|-
TGTGCCAGCAGCTTAGAGGCCAGCCTTAACACTGAAGCTTTCTTT
CASSLEASLNTEAFF
>TRBJ2-3|TRBV11-2|TRBD2|17|-
TGTGCCAGCAGCTTAGGTTGGGCTAGCGGGAGTCAAGATACGCAGTATTTT
CASSLGWASGSQDTQYF
>TRBJ2-2|TRBV30|-|14|-
TGTGCCTGGAGTGCATGGATCGCGTCCGGAGAGCTGTTTTTT
CAWSAWIASGELFF
>TRBJ1-1|TRBV29-1|-|12|-
TGCAGCGTTGCGCCAGGGGTCTCTGAAGCTTTCTTT
CSVAPGVSEAFF
>TRBJ2-1|TRBV20-1|-|11|few
TGCAGTGCAAGCTCCTACAATGAGCAGTTCTTC
CSASSYNEQFF
>TRBJ1-2|TRBV7-6|-|15|-
TGTGCCAGCAGCTTAGGTCCAGGGGTTGACTATGGCTACACCTTC
CASSLGPGVDYGYTF
>TRBJ2-5|TRBV4-1|TRBD2|12|-
TGCGCCAGCAGCCAATCGGGGGGGACCCAGTACTTC
CASSQSGGTQYF
>TRBJ2-5|TRBV9|TRBD2|15|few
TGTGCCAGCAGCTACGGACTAGCGGGTCAAGAGACCCAGTACTTC
CASSYGLAGQETQYF
>TRBJ1-1|TRBV7-8|-|15|-
TGTGCCAGCAGCGCGTCCGACAGGAAATACACTGAAGCTTTCTTT
CASSASDRKYTEAFF
>TRBJ2-4|TRBV4-2|-|14|-
TGTGCCAGCAGCCGCTACGTGGCCAAAAACATTCAGTACTTC
CASSRYVAKNIQYF
>TRBJ1-1|TRBV5-1|TRBD1|12|-
TGCGCCAGCAGCTATGGGACAGGGCAAGCTTTCTTT
CASSYGTGQAFF
>TRBJ2-3|TRBV18|-|12|-
TGTGCCAGCTCACAAACAGGGGATACGCAGTATTTT
CASSQTGDTQYF
>TRBJ1-5|TRBV6-5|-|12|-
TGTGCCAGCAGCTCAGCGGGACAGCCCCAGCATTTT
CASSSAGQPQHF
>TRBJ2-7|TRBV10-3|-|16|once
TGTGCCATCAGTGAGTCTAAGGCGGACTACTCCTACGAGCAGTACTTC
CAISESKADYSYEQYF
>TRBJ2-3|TRBV28|-|15|few
TGTGCCAGCAGTTTATCAGGACTTGACACAGATACGCAGTATTTT
CASSLSGLDTDTQYF
>TRBJ2-2|TRBV7-2|TRBD2|19|-
TGTGCCAGCAGCCAAGGGGAAAGTAGCGGGAGCTTGAACACCGGGGAGCTGTTTTTT
CASSQGESSGSLNTGELFF
>TRBJ2-5|TRBV29-1|TRBD1|12|few
TGCAGCGCCAGACGACAGGGAGAGACCCAGTACTTC
CSARRQGETQYF
>TRBJ2-7|TRBV28|-|15|few
TGTGCCAGCAATTGGGGAAGGTCGGGGTATGGCGAGCAGTACTTC
CASNWGRSGYGEQYF
>TRBJ2-7|TRBV30|TRBD1|14|few
TGTGCCTGGCGTGGCAGGGGGCGCGGTTACGAGCAGTACTTC
CAWRGRGRGYEQYF
>TRBJ2-1|TRBV29-1|-|12|few
TGCAGCTCGGGACACACGGGTGGTGAGCAGTTCTTC
CSSGHTGGEQFF
>TRBJ2-1|TRBV6-5|-|12|few
TGTGCCAGCAGCCGTACGGAGTCGTGGAGGTTCTTC
CASSRTESWRFF
>TRBJ2-5|TRBV5-1|-|12|-
TGCGCCAGCAGCTTGGAGGAAGAGACCCAGTACTTC
CASSLEEETQYF
>TRBJ2-2|TRBV11-1|-|16|-
TGTGCCAGCACGACTACCGCGATACGGACTACCGGGGAGCTGTTTTTT
CASTTTAIRTTGELFF
>TRBJ2-3|TRBV29-1|TRBD2|14|-
TGCAGCGTTGGTAAAGCGGGATTCACAGATACGCAGTATTTT
CSVGKAGFTDTQYF
>TRBJ2-6|TRBV5-1|TRBD1|17|-
TGCGCCAGCAGCCGGACAGGGGCTGTCTTTGGGGCCAACGTCCTGACTTTC
CASSRTGAVFGANVLTF
>TRBJ1-5|TRBV6-5|-|14|-
TGTGCCAGCAGTTACTCTTTTGGCAATCAGCCCCAGCATTTT
CASSYSFGNQPQHF
>TRBJ2-7|TRBV2|TRBD1|15|-
TGTGCCAGCAGATACCGGGACAGGGGTCCCTACGAGCAGTACTTC
CASRYRDRGPYEQYF
>TRBJ2-5|TRBV2|-|14|few
TGTGCCAGCAGTGAGGGAAGGGTCCAAGAGACCCAGTACTTC
CASSEGRVQETQYF
>TRBJ2-6|TRBV29-1|-|13|-
TGCAGCGTCCAGGGCTCTGGGGCCAACGTCCTGACTTTC
CSVQGSGANVLTF
>TRBJ1-4|TRBV30|TRBD1|15|-
TGTGCCTGGAGTGTAGTCGGGACAGTAAATGAAAAACTGTTTTTT
CAWSVVGTVNEKLFF
>TRBJ2-1|TRBV29-1|TRBD1|14|-
TGCAGCCTACTAGGACAGGGCTCCTACAATGAGCAGTTCTTC
CSLLGQGSYNEQFF